Below are 19 T cell receptor beta chains sequenced from a single sample in a study of blood T cell repertoires in COVID-19. The assay was immunoSEQ multiplex PCR, and TCRdb's table has in-frame clones only and misses some. This sample has nearly 110,000 clones, with 70% to 90% found just once. Sequencing was performed on peripheral blood. The receptors here all came from a man aged 40-50 years with active or convalescent COVID-19.

The chain has TRBV3-1 (or the pseudogene TRBV3-2) and TRBJ2-7, with D maybe TRBD1 (6 bases). Trimming stripped 5 bases from V and 0 bases from J, with 14 bases between. The CDR3 totals 15 residues. The germline V gene encodes CDR1 LGHDT and CDR2 YNNKEL (reference sequence). CDR3 protein: CASSWGPAASYEQYF. CDR3 nucleotide sequence: TGTGCCAGCAGCTGGGGGCCAGCTGCCTCCTACGAGCAGTACTTC.

V and J are TRBV5-4 and TRBJ1-2, with D possibly being TRBD1 (5 bases). Looked up from germline, CDR1 is SGHNT and CDR2 is YYREEE (reference sequence). Trimming removed 0 bases at V and 5 bases at J, with 14 bases between. The CDR3 covers 15 residues. The CDR3 region is CASSLGGGRGYGYTF. CDR3 nucleotides: TGTGCCAGCAGCTTGGGGGGCGGAAGGGGATATGGCTACACCTTC.

J is TRBJ2-7 and V is TRBV24-1, with TRBD2 matching over 10 bases. The CDR3 extends over 17 amino acids. Germline loops: CDR1 KGHDR, CDR2 SFDVKD. With V trimmed by 5 bases and J by 0 bases, 9 bases remained unmatched. The CDR3 loop reads CATSARVGLADSYEQYF. In nucleotides, the CDR3 is TGTGCCACCAGTGCCCGGGTCGGACTAGCGGACTCCTACGAGCAGTACTTC.

The chain uses TRBV19 and TRBJ1-5; D gene uncertain. Trimming took 6 bases from V and 0 from J, leaving 9 bases between them. This CDR3 is 14 amino acids long. Germline CDR1 is LNHDA and CDR2 is SQIVND (reference sequence). Here the CDR3 reads CASRPGSSNQPQHF. CDR3 in DNA: TGTGCCAGTAGACCCGGGAGTAGCAATCAGCCCCAGCATTTT.

The chain combines TRBV6-6 with TRBJ1-2; a weak D match, TRBD1 (6 bases). The V gene lost 4 bases and the J gene lost 6 bases, with 12 bases spanning the gap. The CDR3 extends over 13 amino acids. Germline-derived CDR1 and CDR2 are MNHNY and SVGAGI (reference sequence). This CDR3 reads CASSSTGSNGYTF. DNA for the CDR3: TGTGCCAGCAGTTCTACAGGGAGCAATGGCTACACCTTC.

This clone was recorded only once. V is TRBV7-2 and J is TRBJ1-2; tentative D call: TRBD1 (5 bases). This CDR3 has 14 residues. Germline lookup yields CDR1 SGHTA and CDR2 FQGNSA. Trimming left V 5 bases short and J 7 bases short, with 17 bases between. The CDR3 DNA reads as TGTGCCAGCAGCCAGAGTGGGGGGAGGAGTGGCTACACCTTC. This codes for CASSQSGGRSGYTF.

For the CDR3, the DNA is TGCGCCAGCAGCCGAGACTCCGGGACAGATGAAGCTTTCTTT. This sequence encodes CASSRDSGTDEAFF. The chain couples TRBV4-3 to TRBJ1-1; 7 positions agree with TRBD1. The V gene end was trimmed by 4 bases and the J gene end by 7 bases; junction bases not matched to a gene: 9. The V gene's germline CDR1 is LGHNA and CDR2 YSLEER. CDR3 length: 14 residues.

This chain joins TRBV11-3 and TRBJ1-6; D gene uncertain. This CDR3 has 13 residues. V dropped 1 base and J dropped 8 bases, with 6 bases sitting between them. Germline CDR1 SGHNT, CDR2 YENEEA. CDR3 loop: CASSLGAHSPLHF. CDR3 nucleotide sequence: TGTGCCAGCAGCTTAGGGGCACATTCACCCCTCCACTTT.

The V gene is TRBV6-1, the J gene TRBJ2-5; TRBD1 is a possible D gene (5 bases). In germline, CDR1 is MNHNS, CDR2 SASEGT. Trimming left V 1 base short and J 5 bases short, with 14 bases between. This CDR3 region has 15 residues. The CDR3 sequence is CASSEGQGYSETQYF. CDR3 nucleotide sequence: TGTGCCAGCAGTGAAGGGCAGGGCTATTCGGAGACCCAGTACTTC.

About this clone itself: At the DNA level, this CDR3 is encoded by other sequences in the same sample as well. V usage is TRBV28 and J usage is TRBJ1-4; possibly TRBD1 for D (5 bases). This CDR3 has 12 residues. V was pared by 10 bases and J by 4 bases, with 10 bases between. Germline V gene sequence: CDR1 MDHEN, CDR2 SYDVKM. As DNA, the CDR3 is TGTGCCACTGGGGGGAATAATGAAAAACTGTTTTTT. Translating it yields CATGGNNEKLFF. Together with reference TRBV28 and TRBJ1-4, the CDR3 gives the full variable domain: DVKVTQSSRYLVKRTGEKVFLECVQDMDHENMFWYRQDPGLGLRLIYFSYDVKMKEKGDIPEGYSVSREKKERFSLILESASTNQTSMYLCATGGNNEKLFFGSGTQLSVL.

This rearrangement joins TRBV28 to TRBJ2-1; the match to TRBD2 covers 13 bases. The CDR3 runs to 17 residues. V was clipped by 5 bases and J by 5 bases; unmatched bases: 9. The germline gives CDR1 MDHEN, CDR2 SYDVKM. CDR3 DNA: TGTGCCAGCAGTCACAGACTAGCGGGAGGCTTTAACAATGAGCAGTTCTTC. It encodes CASSHRLAGGFNNEQFF. The complete variable domain, with remaining parts taken from reference TRBV28 and TRBJ2-1, reads DVKVTQSSRYLVKRTGEKVFLECVQDMDHENMFWYRQDPGLGLRLIYFSYDVKMKEKGDIPEGYSVSREKKERFSLILESASTNQTSMYLCASSHRLAGGFNNEQFFGPGTRLTVL.

This sequence joins TRBV15 and TRBJ1-2, with a possible D match to TRBD1 (6 bases). With 1 base removed from V and 4 bases from J, the gap between germline ends came to 10 bases. The CDR3 sequence is 14 residues long. Per the germline V gene, CDR1 is LNHNV and CDR2 is YYDKDF (reference sequence). The CDR3 region has the DNA TGTGCCACCAGCAGAGCCCAGGGGCCCTATGGCTACACCTTC. It specifies CATSRAQGPYGYTF.

V is TRBV10-1 and J is TRBJ2-2; maybe TRBD1 (5 bases). This CDR3 comprises 13 residues. V was pared by 2 bases and J by 7 bases, with 8 bases between. In germline, CDR1 is WNHNN, CDR2 SYGVQD (reference sequence). The DNA of the CDR3 is TGCGCCAGCAGTGAGGGGGCAGGCGGGGAGCTGTTTTTT. Amino acid sequence: CASSEGAGGELFF.

The rearrangement links TRBV6-5 to TRBJ1-2; D remains unclear. There are 14 residues in the CDR3. Germline loops: CDR1 MNHEY, CDR2 SVGAGI. The ends were cut back, 0 bases at V and 4 bases at J, with 9 bases in the middle. CDR3 DNA sequence: TGTGCCAGCAGTTACTCGGGCAGTGGCTATGGCTACACCTTC. Translation: CASSYSGSGYGYTF.

The rearrangement uses TRBV29-1 and TRBJ2-3, with D unclear. The CDR3 sequence is 14 residues long. V shed 3 bases and J shed 2 bases, with 12 bases lying between them. Germline lookup yields CDR1 SQVTM and CDR2 ANQGSEA. This CDR3 reads CSVDAIYNTDTQYF. CDR3 bases: TGCAGCGTTGACGCCATATACAACACAGATACGCAGTATTTT.

This clone was counted once. This chain joins TRBV30 and TRBJ2-7, with TRBD1 identical over 8 bases. Germline CDR1 is GTSNPN and CDR2 is SVGIG (reference sequence). With V trimmed by 3 bases and J by 5 bases, 9 bases remained unmatched. This CDR3 region has 14 residues. CDR3 sequence: CAWRVAGGWNEQYF. The CDR3 bases are TGTGCCTGGAGAGTAGCAGGGGGCTGGAACGAGCAGTACTTC.

The chain uses TRBV7-2 and TRBJ2-1; 8 nucleotides match TRBD2. The germline V gene encodes CDR1 SGHTA and CDR2 FQGNSA. The V and J ends lost 0 bases and 4 bases, in that order; junction bases with no gene match: 17. There are 20 residues in the CDR3. The CDR3 spells CASSLAGGLAGSYLYNEQFF. The CDR3 nucleotides are TGTGCCAGCAGCTTAGCCGGAGGCCTAGCGGGCTCCTACCTATACAATGAGCAGTTCTTC.

The genes are TRBV11-3 and TRBJ2-2; 7 nucleotides line up with TRBD2. From germline, CDR1 is SGHNT and CDR2 YENEEA. The CDR3 sequence is 17 residues long. Trimming cost V 3 bases and J 2 bases; bases outside gene matches: 9. CDR3 sequence reads: CASSLGLGLGNTGELFF. CDR3 nucleotide sequence: TGTGCCAGCAGCTTGGGTTTAGGACTAGGAAACACCGGGGAGCTGTTTTTT.

The V call is TRBV11-3, the J call TRBJ1-2, with a tentative D call TRBD1 (6 bases). Per the germline V gene, CDR1 is SGHNT and CDR2 is YENEEA. There are 13 residues in the CDR3. Trimming shortened V by 5 bases and J by 7 bases, and 14 bases separated the two germline ends. The DNA for the CDR3 is TGTGCCAGCAGCAGGGGGAATATGGCTGGCTACACCTTC. Protein sequence: CASSRGNMAGYTF.